The sequence of this T cell receptor beta chain was determined in a study of blood T cell repertoires in COVID-19. Study in general: Both acute and convalescent COVID-19 samples were obtained from the United States, Italy and Spain. Nucleic acid was either cDNA or gDNA, and it came from T cells, B-cell-depleted T cells, or PBMCs.

Germline V gene sequence: CDR1 KGHSH, CDR2 LQKENI. CDR3 length: 12 residues. Trimming shortened V by 3 bases and J by 8 bases, and 10 bases separated the two germline ends. Original handling: Researchers report that nucleated cell counts were estimated from reference gene primer amplification. Data came from immunoSEQ multiplex PCR; TCRdb stores just in-frame clones and leaves some out. That table is the source of V, J and clone size, and D and trimming were worked out from the DNA. The repertoire consists of under 150,000 clones, with over 80% occurring once and the leading ten covering approximately 4.5%.

Sequenced sample: peripheral blood. This TCR was recovered from a woman aged 45-65 years with acute or convalescent COVID-19. V and J are TRBV18 and TRBJ1-1; D possibly corresponds to TRBD1 (6 bases). Written as DNA, the CDR3 is TGTGCCAGCTCACCGCGTCAGGGGGAAGCTTTCTTT. Encoded protein: CASSPRQGEAFF. The full variable domain, its missing parts supplied by reference TRBV18 and TRBJ1-1, is NAGVMQNPRHLVRRRGQEARLRCSPMKGHSHVYWYRQLPEEGLKFMVYLQKENIIDESGMPKERFSAEFPKEGPSILRIQQVVRGDSAAYFCASSPRQGEAFFGQGTRLTVV.